Listed here are 29 T cell receptor beta chains from one sample, sequenced in a study of radiotherapy plus CTLA-4 blockade in lung cancer. Only in-frame clones appear in the TCRdb table, and some are missing; sequencing was by immunoSEQ multiplex PCR. The sample carries around 45,000 clones, roughly two thirds recorded once. Material: peripheral blood, obtained from a patient treated with radiotherapy plus ipilimumab. The source is a human donor with non-small cell lung cancer who had a partial response to radiotherapy plus ipilimumab.

V gene TRBV5-1 combines with J gene TRBJ2-7; 10 positions match TRBD1. V was clipped by 4 bases and J by 4 bases; unmatched bases: 8. CDR1 is SGHRS, CDR2 YFSETQ, per germline. The CDR3 is 15 residues long. CDR3 sequence: CASSGQGQGSYEQYF. The CDR3 DNA reads TGCGCCAGCAGCGGCCAGGGACAGGGGTCTTACGAGCAGTACTTC.

V gene TRBV20-1 combines with J gene TRBJ2-7, with 8 nucleotides matching TRBD1. This CDR3 spans 11 amino acids. V gave up 5 bases and J gave up 9 bases; unmatched junction bases: 6. Per germline, CDR1 DFQATT and CDR2 SNEGSKA (reference sequence). DNA of the CDR3: TGCAGTGCTCTAGAGGGACAGGCGCAGTACTTC. Translation gives CSALEGQAQYF.

This clone was seen only a few times. V usage is TRBV27 and J usage is TRBJ1-2; 7 bases line up with TRBD1. This CDR3 contains 14 residues. Germline CDR1 reads MNHEY; CDR2 reads SMNVEV (reference sequence). Trimming removed 4 bases from V and 4 bases from J; junction bases left unmatched: 6. The CDR3 bases are TGTGCCAGCAGTTCTCTTGGACAGGTCTATGGCTACACCTTC. Translating it yields CASSSLGQVYGYTF.

The V and J genes are TRBV5-4 and TRBJ2-3; 9 nucleotides agree with TRBD2. The CDR3 is 17 amino acids. Per germline, CDR1 SGHNT and CDR2 YYREEE (reference sequence). The J segment lost 4 bases and the V segment lost 3 bases, leaving 12 bases of the junction unmatched. The CDR3 region is CASSSQLAGTSADTQYF. The CDR3 DNA sequence: TGTGCCAGCAGCTCCCAACTAGCGGGCACCAGTGCAGATACGCAGTATTTT.

This clone was observed a few times. J is TRBJ2-1 and V is TRBV4-3; 8 bases agree with TRBD2. Germline V gives CDR1 LGHNA, CDR2 YSLEER. Trimming took 4 bases from V and 7 from J; bases not matched to a gene: 12. This CDR3 has 16 amino acids. CDR3 bases: TGCGCCAGCAGCCTTCAAGGGCCGGGGGGGCAAAATGAGCAGTTCTTC. This codes for CASSLQGPGGQNEQFF.

The V and J genes are TRBV18 and TRBJ2-5, with 13 bases that match TRBD2. The CDR3 contains 15 residues. J lost 6 bases, V lost 2 bases, and 3 bases had no gene match. From germline, CDR1 is KGHSH and CDR2 LQKENI. The DNA for the CDR3 is TGTGCCAGCTCACCAGGGACTAGCGGGAAACAGACCCAGTACTTC. It encodes CASSPGTSGKQTQYF.

A few counts support this clone. The chain employs TRBV6-1 and TRBJ1-1; 8 positions match TRBD1. CDR1 is MNHNS and CDR2 is SASEGT in the germline V gene. The CDR3 loop spans 15 amino acids. V gave up 5 bases and J gave up 3 bases; unmatched junction bases: 8. The CDR3 sequence is CASSSPQGAYTEAFF. CDR3 DNA sequence: TGTGCCAGCAGTTCACCCCAGGGGGCCTACACTGAAGCTTTCTTT.

This sequence joins TRBV5-4 and TRBJ2-7, with TRBD2 matching over 8 bases. J was trimmed by 5 bases and V by 3 bases; bases with no gene match: 10. Per germline, CDR1 SGHNT and CDR2 YYREEE (reference sequence). The CDR3 sequence is 15 residues long. The CDR3 nucleotides are TGTGCCAGCAGCTCCAGCGGGGGTTTGACCAACGAGCAGTACTTC. Its translation is CASSSSGGLTNEQYF.

The chain joins TRBV30 to TRBJ2-5; D gene unclear. The J call may be in error: the DNA end matches TRBJ2-7 better. Germline CDR1 GTSNPN, CDR2 SVGIG (reference sequence). The CDR3 covers 11 residues. CDR3 nucleotides: TGTGCCTGGAGTTTGGGCTACGAGCAGTACTTC. It yields the protein CAWSLGYEQYF.

J is TRBJ2-7 and V is TRBV7-2; maybe TRBD2 (5 bases). Germline V gene sequence: CDR1 SGHTA, CDR2 FQGNSA. V gave up 1 base and J gave up 9 bases, with 16 bases separating them. The CDR3 is made up of 14 amino acids. The CDR3 nucleotides are TGTGCCAGCAGCTTAGATGGATTACTAGTCGGGCAGTACTTC. Amino acids: CASSLDGLLVGQYF.

This clone appeared a few times. The chain is built from TRBV5-1 and TRBJ2-7; 8 nucleotides line up with TRBD2. Germline V CDR1 and CDR2: SGHRS, YFSETQ. V lost 4 bases, J lost 5 bases, and 2 bases stayed unmatched. CDR3 length: 12 residues. The DNA of the CDR3 is TGCGCCAGCAGCGCGGGGGGCCACGAGCAGTACTTC. Protein sequence: CASSAGGHEQYF.

The chain has TRBV19 and TRBJ2-7; TRBD1 might be the D (6 bases). Per the germline V gene, CDR1 is LNHDA and CDR2 is SQIVND (reference sequence). The V and J ends lost 1 base and 6 bases respectively, with 13 bases between them. The CDR3 contains 14 residues. In DNA form, the CDR3 reads TGTGCCAGTAGTATAGGTATAAGGGGGACCGAGCAGTACTTC. Translation: CASSIGIRGTEQYF.

The V call is TRBV11-2, the J call TRBJ2-7; D not resolved. V was shortened by 2 bases and J by 1 base, with 6 bases between the two germline ends. The germline CDR1 and CDR2 sequences are SGHAT and FQNNGV. The CDR3 has 13 residues. The chain's CDR3 is CASSLSVSYEQYF. CDR3 sequence (DNA): TGTGCCAGCAGCTTATCGGTATCCTACGAGCAGTACTTC.

The chain has TRBV9 and TRBJ2-3; D gene uncertain. The germline V gene has CDR1 SGDLS and CDR2 YYNGEE. The CDR3 is made up of 12 amino acids. V lost 0 bases and J 4 bases, leaving 3 bases between the germline ends. As DNA, the CDR3 is TGTGCCAGCAGCGTAGGCGCAGATACGCAGTATTTT. As protein: CASSVGADTQYF.

The rearrangement uses TRBV5-1 and TRBJ1-5; tentative D call: TRBD1 (5 bases). This CDR3 comprises 14 residues. The V gene lost 4 bases and the J gene lost 5 bases, with 13 bases spanning the gap. Germline assignment: CDR1 SGHRS and CDR2 YFSETQ. The chain's CDR3 is CASSPGWGDQPQHF. In nucleotides, the CDR3 is TGCGCCAGCAGCCCGGGGTGGGGGGATCAGCCCCAGCATTTT.

This clone showed up just a few times. V and J are TRBV7-3 and TRBJ2-1; 8 positions match TRBD2. Germline V gene lookup returns CDR1 SGHTA and CDR2 FQGTGA. There are 14 residues in the CDR3. With 2 bases clipped from V and 7 bases from J, the junction kept 4 bases outside the gene matches. CDR3 sequence (DNA): TGTGCCAGCAGCTTACAAGCGGGAGCGAATGAGCAGTTCTTC. As protein: CASSLQAGANEQFF.

The chain couples TRBV6-1 to TRBJ1-2, with D possibly being TRBD1 (5 bases). The germline V and J ends were trimmed by 10 bases and 6 bases, with 15 bases remaining between them. Germline V CDR1 and CDR2: MNHNS, SASEGT. The CDR3 sequence is 12 residues long. The CDR3 DNA reads TGTGCCACCCGGACAACGGGCGATGGCTACACCTTC. Amino acids: CATRTTGDGYTF.

The chain carries TRBV7-8 and TRBJ2-7; TRBD1 is a possible D gene (5 bases). The CDR3 loop spans 13 amino acids. Germline assignment: CDR1 SGHVS and CDR2 FQNEAQ. Trimming removed 2 bases from V and 3 bases from J, with 8 bases in between. The CDR3 protein is CASSLLQGYEQYF. DNA for the CDR3: TGTGCCAGCAGCTTACTCCAGGGCTACGAGCAGTACTTC.

CDR3 loop: CASSIGGTPAFF. CDR3 nucleotides: TGTGCCAGTAGTATAGGGGGCACTCCGGCTTTCTTT. The rearrangement uses TRBV19 and TRBJ1-1; possibly TRBD1 for D (5 bases). The germline CDR1 and CDR2 sequences are LNHDA and SQIVND (reference sequence). The CDR3 runs 12 residues. V shed 1 base and J shed 11 bases, with 11 bases lying between them. Combining the CDR3 with reference TRBV19 and TRBJ1-1 gives the whole variable domain DGGITQSPKYLFRKEGQNVTLSCEQNLNHDAMYWYRQDPGQGLRLIYYSQIVNDFQKGDIAEGYSVSREKKESFPLTVTSAQKNPTAFYLCASSIGGTPAFFGQGTRLTVV.

V usage is TRBV5-1 and J usage is TRBJ2-3, with D possibly TRBD1 on 6 matching bases. The ends were cut back, 0 bases at V and 1 base at J, with 27 bases in the middle. Germline CDR1 reads SGHRS; CDR2 reads YFSETQ. The CDR3 extends over 21 amino acids. The CDR3 is CASSLDSDLFAQGAGTDTQYF. The CDR3 DNA follows: TGCGCCAGCAGCTTGGACAGCGACCTGTTTGCACAGGGAGCGGGCACAGATACGCAGTATTTT.

CDR3 residues: CAARRQGLNEQFF. The CDR3, as DNA: TGTGCCGCTAGAAGACAGGGTCTCAATGAGCAGTTCTTC. This chain joins TRBV21-1 and TRBJ2-1; TRBD1, the table's D call, was not compared with the DNA. TRBV21-1 is listed as a pseudogene. This CDR3 contains 13 residues.

The chain links TRBV18 to TRBJ1-5; D is uncertain. This CDR3 spans 15 amino acids. The germline V gene has CDR1 KGHSH and CDR2 LQKENI. Between the trimmed V and J ends, which lost 3 bases and 0 bases, there was a span of 9 bases. This chain's CDR3 is CASSPRQNSNQPQHF. In nucleotides, the CDR3 is TGTGCCAGCTCACCGCGGCAGAATAGCAATCAGCCCCAGCATTTT.

This chain links TRBV4-1 with TRBJ2-1; D is unclear. CDR3 length: 15 amino acids. Germline V CDR1 and CDR2: MGHRA, YSYEKL. The ends were cut back, 2 bases at V and 4 bases at J, with 12 bases in the middle. The CDR3 is CASSQSYPSYNEQFF. CDR3 DNA: TGCGCCAGCAGCCAATCTTATCCCTCTTACAATGAGCAGTTCTTC.

The chain joins TRBV15 to TRBJ2-5; 10 nucleotides match TRBD2. The CDR3 length is 16 residues. CDR1 LNHNV and CDR2 YYDKDF come from the germline V gene (reference sequence). V shed 7 bases and J 1 base; nucleotides not matched to a gene: 9. CDR3 sequence (DNA): TGTGCCACCACCTCTCGACTAGCGGGCACCCAAGAGACCCAGTACTTC. This codes for CATTSRLAGTQETQYF.

This chain uses TRBV19 with TRBJ2-2; TRBD2 agrees at 9 bases. This CDR3 is built from 16 residues. V lost 2 bases and J lost 3; bases outside the gene matches: 4. Germline V gene sequence: CDR1 LNHDA, CDR2 SQIVND (reference sequence). The CDR3, as DNA: TGTGCCAGTAGTATACGCCTAGCGGGGTACACCGGGGAGCTGTTTTTT. Encoded protein: CASSIRLAGYTGELFF.

The rearrangement joins TRBV6-1 to TRBJ1-5; D is unclear. Between the trimmed V and J ends, which lost 4 bases and 1 base, there was a span of 17 bases. The V gene's germline CDR1 is MNHNS and CDR2 SASEGT. CDR3 length: 17 residues. Here the CDR3 reads CASSVTRELGSNQPQHF. CDR3 nucleotides: TGTGCCAGCAGTGTTACCCGGGAACTTGGGAGCAATCAGCCCCAGCATTTT.

This clone came up a few times. The chain has TRBV7-3 and TRBJ2-2; 13 bases agree with TRBD2. The CDR3 consists of 16 residues. Trimming removed 5 bases from V and 6 bases from J; junction bases left unmatched: 6. CDR1 is SGHTA, CDR2 FQGTGA, per germline. CDR3 sequence reads: CASSPTSGRSPGELFF. CDR3 sequence (DNA): TGTGCCAGCAGCCCGACTAGCGGGAGGTCCCCCGGGGAGCTGTTTTTT. Filled out from reference TRBV7-3 and TRBJ2-2, the complete variable domain reads GAGVSQTPSNKVTEKGKYVELRCDPISGHTALYWYRQSLGQGPEFLIYFQGTGAADDSGLPNDRFFAVRPEGSVSTLKIQRTERGDSAVYLCASSPTSGRSPGELFFGEGSRLTVL.

This clone was picked up a small number of times. The J gene is TRBJ2-3, the V gene TRBV6-1; TRBD2 matches 9 bases. Trimming removed 7 bases from V and 3 bases from J; junction bases left unmatched: 2. This CDR3 is built from 13 residues. Per germline, CDR1 MNHNS and CDR2 SASEGT. The CDR3 nucleotides are TGTGCCAGCATTCTAGCGGGGACAGATACGCAGTATTTT. Residues: CASILAGTDTQYF.

The chain links TRBV5-6 to TRBJ1-1; 8 bases map to TRBD1. This CDR3 comprises 17 residues. V was clipped by 4 bases and J by 6 bases; unmatched bases: 17. CDR1 and CDR2 from the germline V gene are SGHDT and YYEEEE. The CDR3 region has the DNA TGTGCCAGCAGCCCGGACTTCTCCCGCAGGGGGCAATCTGAAGCTTTCTTT. As protein: CASSPDFSRRGQSEAFF.